The present TCR beta chain was sequenced within a study of cytomegalovirus exposure and HLA in healthy donors. The PCR used 60 Vbeta and 13 Jbeta primers. Sequencing used immunoSEQ multiplex PCR; TCRdb keeps in-frame clones, though not all of them. The repertoire consists of around 140,000 clones, with almost 85% occurring once and the leading ten covering approximately 1.5%. Source material: PBMCs. This TCR was recovered from a man younger than 45 in good health and CMV-seropositive.

The CDR3 here is CASSTNHRLTGNTIYF. CDR3 coding DNA: TGTGCCAGCAGTACGAACCACAGGCTAACTGGAAACACCATATATTTT. This chain connects TRBV27 to TRBJ1-3; the D gene is possibly TRBD1 (5 bases). The V end lost 5 bases, the J end lost 2 bases, and 16 bases lay between the germline ends. The CDR3 consists of 16 residues. Looked up from germline, CDR1 is MNHEY and CDR2 is SMNVEV (reference sequence).